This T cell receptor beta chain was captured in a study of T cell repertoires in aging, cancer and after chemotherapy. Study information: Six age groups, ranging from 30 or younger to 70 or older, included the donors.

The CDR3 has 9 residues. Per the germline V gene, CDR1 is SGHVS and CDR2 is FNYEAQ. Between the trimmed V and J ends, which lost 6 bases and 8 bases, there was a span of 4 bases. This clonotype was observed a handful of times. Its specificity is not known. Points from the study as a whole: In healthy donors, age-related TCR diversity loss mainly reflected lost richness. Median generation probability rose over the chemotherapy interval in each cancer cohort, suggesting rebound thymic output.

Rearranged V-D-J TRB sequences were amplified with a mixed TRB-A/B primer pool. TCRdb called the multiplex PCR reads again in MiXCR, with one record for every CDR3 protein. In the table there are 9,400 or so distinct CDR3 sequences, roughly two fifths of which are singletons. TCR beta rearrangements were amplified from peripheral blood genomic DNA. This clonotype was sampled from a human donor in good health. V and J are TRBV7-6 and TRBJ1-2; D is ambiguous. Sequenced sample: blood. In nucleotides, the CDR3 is TGTGCCAGCAGTTTCGGCTACACCTTC. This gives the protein CASSFGYTF.